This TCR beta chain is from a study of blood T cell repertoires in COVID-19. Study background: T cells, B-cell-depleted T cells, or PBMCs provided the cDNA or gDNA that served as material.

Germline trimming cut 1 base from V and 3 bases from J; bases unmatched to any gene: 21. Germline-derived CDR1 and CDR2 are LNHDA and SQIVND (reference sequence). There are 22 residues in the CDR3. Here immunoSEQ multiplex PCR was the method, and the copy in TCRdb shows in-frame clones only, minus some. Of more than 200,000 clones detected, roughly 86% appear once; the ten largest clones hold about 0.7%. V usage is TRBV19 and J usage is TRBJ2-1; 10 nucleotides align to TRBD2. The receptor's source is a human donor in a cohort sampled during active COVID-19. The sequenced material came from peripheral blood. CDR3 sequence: CASSIVPPLRSGRDPHYNEQFF. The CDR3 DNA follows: TGTGCCAGTAGTATAGTACCCCCTCTGAGGAGCGGGAGGGATCCCCACTACAATGAGCAGTTCTTC.